These 9 T cell receptor beta chains originate from one sample sequenced in a study of shared clonotypes between healthy human individuals. Some clones are missing from TCRdb's copy, which holds only in-frame ones; the method was immunoSEQ multiplex PCR. Here the sample spans around 350,000 clones, more than 60% being singletons. The sequencing input was memory CD4+ T cells sorted from blood. Subset here: CD45RA-negative fraction. Receptor source: a young man in good health.

The chain employs TRBV28 and TRBJ2-7, with D maybe TRBD1 (5 bases). Trimming took off 8 bases at V and 4 bases at J, with 15 bases between the two ends. The CDR3 totals 13 residues. From germline, CDR1 is MDHEN and CDR2 SYDVKM. The CDR3 region has the DNA TGTGCCAGCGGTGGGGCAGGGCTGTACGAGCAGTACTTC. Its translation: CASGGAGLYEQYF.

The chain joins TRBV6-1 to TRBJ2-7; 10 nucleotides agree with TRBD2. The CDR3 consists of 13 residues. Losses at the gene ends were 11 bases for V and 3 bases for J; bases not matched to a gene: 7. In germline, CDR1 is MNHNS, CDR2 SASEGT. CDR3: CAGSSGRSYEQYF. The CDR3 DNA sequence: TGTGCCGGTTCTAGCGGGAGAAGCTACGAGCAGTACTTC.

To note about this clone: The junction does not match germline at one end; this may be a read error. The chain joins TRBV7-7 to TRBJ1-5; 10 bases fit TRBD1. There are 18 residues in the CDR3. CDR1 is SSHAT and CDR2 is FNYEAQ in the germline V gene (reference sequence). CDR3 residues: CASSLDRGRSPINQPQHF. The CDR3 nucleotides are TGTGCTAGCAGCTTGGACAGGGGGAGATCCCCAATTAATCAGCCCCAGCATTTT.

The chain links TRBV6-5 to TRBJ2-7; D might be TRBD1 (6 bases). The CDR3 is 15 amino acids. Trimming took 2 bases from V and 5 from J, leaving 16 bases between them. Germline V CDR1 and CDR2: MNHEY, SVGAGI. CDR3 sequence reads: CASSYTPTGLDEQYF. CDR3 nucleotide sequence: TGTGCCAGCAGTTACACACCGACAGGTCTGGACGAGCAGTACTTC.

The V call is TRBV7-9, the J call TRBJ2-7; 8 positions agree with TRBD2. V shed 0 bases and J 3 bases; nucleotides not matched to a gene: 4. Germline CDR1 is SEHNR and CDR2 is FQNEAQ (reference sequence). CDR3 size: 15 residues. In DNA form, the CDR3 reads TGTGCCAGCAGCTTAGCCGATAGCGGGAACTACGAGCAGTACTTC. It codes for CASSLADSGNYEQYF.

This chain joins TRBV5-6 and TRBJ2-5; 9 bases match TRBD1. The V and J ends lost 4 bases and 4 bases, in that order; junction bases with no gene match: 11. Germline lookup yields CDR1 SGHDT and CDR2 YYEEEE. CDR3 length: 16 amino acids. CDR3 region: CASSQAQGAQGETQYF. CDR3 coding DNA: TGTGCCAGCAGCCAGGCACAGGGGGCGCAGGGAGAGACCCAGTACTTC.

J is TRBJ2-2 and V is TRBV10-2; 7 bases map to TRBD2. Germline trimming cut 6 bases from V and 4 bases from J; bases unmatched to any gene: 5. Per germline, CDR1 WSHSY and CDR2 SAAADI. This CDR3 contains 14 residues. As DNA, the CDR3 is TGCGCCAGCAGAGCGGGACTTCGCACCGGGGAGCTGTTTTTT. Amino acids: CASRAGLRTGELFF.

J is TRBJ2-1 and V is TRBV5-1, with D unclear. Trimming cost V 0 bases and J 0 bases, with 13 bases left between them. Germline V CDR1 and CDR2: SGHRS, YFSETQ. This CDR3 spans 17 amino acids. The CDR3 region is CASSLDGSRYSYNEQFF. As DNA, the CDR3 is TGCGCCAGCAGCTTGGATGGTAGCCGATACTCCTACAATGAGCAGTTCTTC. The full variable domain, with the rest looked up from reference TRBV5-1 and TRBJ2-1, is KAGVTQTPRYLIKTRGQQVTLSCSPISGHRSVSWYQQTPGQGLQFLFEYFSETQRNKGNFPGRFSGRQFSNSRSEMNVSTLELGDSALYLCASSLDGSRYSYNEQFFGPGTRLTVL.

The rearrangement links TRBV9 to TRBJ2-3; D uncertain. The CDR3 extends over 14 amino acids. The V and J ends lost 4 bases and 2 bases respectively, with 11 bases between them. Germline CDR1 is SGDLS and CDR2 is YYNGEE. The CDR3 DNA sequence: TGTGCCAGCAGCCCCCGGACGTACACAGATACGCAGTATTTT. Amino acids: CASSPRTYTDTQYF.